Following are 6 T cell receptor beta chains from one sample sequenced in a study of cytomegalovirus exposure and HLA in healthy donors. It was with 60 Vbeta and 13 Jbeta primers that the PCR ran. Profiling relied on immunoSEQ multiplex PCR, and the TCRdb table lists in-frame clones only, not all of them. The data contain more than 150,000 clones, roughly four fifths of them singletons. Material: PBMCs. These receptors originate from a man between 18 and 35 years old in good health and CMV-seronegative.

The chain uses TRBV7-8 and TRBJ2-7, with D possibly matching TRBD1 (6 bases). V lost 5 bases and J lost 5, with 19 bases in between. This CDR3 has 15 amino acids. CDR1 SGHVS and CDR2 FQNEAQ come from the germline V gene. The CDR3 spells CASSLPAGVVNEQYF. The CDR3 nucleotides read TGTGCCAGCAGCCTCCCGGCAGGGGTAGTGAACGAGCAGTACTTC.

The V and J genes are TRBV6-1 and TRBJ2-5, with D maybe TRBD2 (5 bases). CDR3 length: 13 residues. Trimming stripped 10 bases from V and 8 bases from J, with 20 bases between. Germline V gene lookup returns CDR1 MNHNS and CDR2 SASEGT. The CDR3 DNA is TGTGCCACAACTCCCGGGGATAAGAAAACCCAGTACTTC. Protein product: CATTPGDKKTQYF.

The chain combines TRBV5-4 with TRBJ1-6; 8 nucleotides agree with TRBD1. The germline gives CDR1 SGHNT, CDR2 YYREEE (reference sequence). The CDR3 contains 16 residues. V gave up 5 bases and J gave up 5 bases; unmatched junction bases: 9. The DNA for the CDR3 is TGTGCCAGCAGGTCTCAGGGGGCTGAGGATAATTCACCCCTCCACTTT. The encoded protein is CASRSQGAEDNSPLHF.

The chain's CDR3 is CASIKGGQGSYEQYF. The CDR3 coding sequence is TGTGCCAGCATCAAAGGGGGTCAGGGGAGCTACGAGCAGTACTTC. The chain uses TRBV16 and TRBJ2-7; weak D call: TRBD1 (6 bases). This CDR3 has 15 residues. The ends were cut back, 7 bases at V and 3 bases at J, with 19 bases in the middle. CDR1 is KGHSY, CDR2 FQNENV, per germline.

This clone was picked up one time. The chain joins TRBV6-1 to TRBJ2-3; no firm D call. Per the germline V gene, CDR1 is MNHNS and CDR2 is SASEGT. V was shortened by 4 bases and J by 5 bases, with 7 bases between the two germline ends. The CDR3 runs 12 residues. In nucleotides, the CDR3 is TGTGCCAGCAGTGTTACTATAGATACGCAGTATTTT. Protein: CASSVTIDTQYF.

About this clone: Relative to the germline gene, one junction end is altered; a read error may explain this. The rearrangement uses TRBV7-9 and TRBJ2-2, with 13 bases identical to TRBD2. This CDR3 is built from 17 residues. Germline V gene lookup returns CDR1 SEHNR and CDR2 FQNEAQ (reference sequence). The DNA for the CDR3 is TGTTCCAGCAGCTTAGGGACTAGCGGGAAGAACACCGGGGAGCTGTTTTTT. This sequence encodes CSSSLGTSGKNTGELFF.